One and the same sample provided the 13 T cell receptor beta chains below, sequenced in a study of T cell responses to AZD1222 COVID-19 vaccine. Profiling relied on immunoSEQ multiplex PCR, and the TCRdb table lists in-frame clones only, not all of them. Of approximately 140,000 clones listed, about 89% were seen once; the top ten hold 7.5% to 8%. Sequenced here: peripheral blood, sampled 28 days after the second dose of the MenACWY control vaccine. These receptors were collected from an adult who received the MenACWY meningococcal vaccine as a control.

This rearrangement joins TRBV28 to TRBJ2-1, with 13 bases fitting TRBD2. Germline V gene lookup returns CDR1 MDHEN and CDR2 SYDVKM. The CDR3 totals 15 residues. The CDR3 region is CAYQDGTSGTAEQFF. Written as DNA, the CDR3 is TGTGCATACCAAGATGGGACTAGCGGGACGGCTGAGCAGTTCTTC.

The rearrangement joins TRBV3-1 (or the pseudogene TRBV3-2) to TRBJ1-2, with 7 bases that match TRBD1. Germline CDR1 reads LGHDT; CDR2 reads YNNKEL (reference sequence). The CDR3 contains 13 residues. V gave up 6 bases and J gave up 4 bases; unmatched junction bases: 5. Here the CDR3 DNA reads TGTGCCAGCAGGGGGACAGCTCTCTATGGCTACACCTTC. Translation gives CASRGTALYGYTF.

In this sample, this clone turned up once. The gene calls are TRBV6-5 and TRBJ2-7; TRBD1 matches at 11 bases. Germline-derived CDR1 and CDR2 are MNHEY and SVGAGI. Losses at the gene ends were 4 bases for V and 1 base for J; bases not matched to a gene: 3. This CDR3 is built from 15 residues. CDR3 protein: CASSLGQGGSYEQYF. The CDR3 nucleotides read TGTGCCAGCAGTTTGGGACAGGGGGGATCCTACGAGCAGTACTTC.

The CDR3 protein is CAMAGTLAKNIQYF. The CDR3 DNA is TGTGCCATGGCGGGGACCTTAGCCAAAAACATTCAGTACTTC. This chain connects TRBV2 to TRBJ2-4; maybe TRBD2 (6 bases). The V end was cut by 10 bases, the J end by 0 bases, with 13 bases between. The CDR3 has 14 amino acids. From germline, CDR1 is SNHLY and CDR2 FYNNEI. Together with reference TRBV2 and TRBJ2-4, the CDR3 gives the full variable domain: EPEVTQTPSHQVTQMGQEVILRCVPISNHLYFYWYRQILGQKVEFLVSFYNNEISEKSEIFDDQFSVERPDGSNFTLKIRSTKLEDSAMYFCAMAGTLAKNIQYFGAGTRLSVL.

The gene calls are TRBV12-3 or TRBV12-4 and TRBJ1-2, with unresolved D. The CDR3 sequence is 11 residues long. Trimming pared 4 bases from V and 7 bases from J, leaving 7 bases between. CDR3 coding DNA: TGTGCCAGCAGTTATAGGAGTGGCTACACCTTC. This codes for CASSYRSGYTF.

The gene calls are TRBV28 and TRBJ2-5, with 10 bases fitting TRBD2. Germline lookup yields CDR1 MDHEN and CDR2 SYDVKM. The CDR3 loop spans 15 amino acids. The junction had 6 bases not matched to a gene; V was cut back by 8 bases and J by 0 bases. The CDR3 region is CASGLAGENQETQYF. The DNA of the CDR3 is TGTGCCAGCGGGCTAGCGGGGGAGAACCAAGAGACCCAGTACTTC.

The chain uses TRBV5-4 and TRBJ1-6; D perhaps matches TRBD1 (5 bases). The germline gives CDR1 SGHNT, CDR2 YYREEE (reference sequence). V was cut by 5 bases and J by 10 bases, with 13 bases left in between. The CDR3 sequence is 13 residues long. CDR3 sequence (DNA): TGTGCCAGCAGAGGGCCAGGGAGCTCACCCCTCCACTTT. It encodes CASRGPGSSPLHF.

The genes are TRBV19 and TRBJ2-1; possible D gene TRBD2, 5 bases. This CDR3 comprises 14 residues. V lost 3 bases and J 8 bases, leaving 14 bases between the germline ends. From germline, CDR1 is LNHDA and CDR2 SQIVND (reference sequence). In DNA, the CDR3 is TGTGCCAGTAGTATTGACGGGATGCCGGATGAGCAGTTCTTC. This codes for CASSIDGMPDEQFF.

A single count supports this clone. V usage is TRBV24-1 and J usage is TRBJ2-1; TRBD2 matches 8 bases. V trimming: 4 bases; J trimming: 5 bases; junction bases outside the gene matches: 6. CDR1 is KGHDR, CDR2 SFDVKD, per germline. The CDR3 is 15 residues long. The CDR3 nucleotides read TGTGCCACCAGTGACCGGGGGGGGTCCGACAATGAGCAGTTCTTC. It codes for CATSDRGGSDNEQFF.

The chain couples TRBV12-3 or TRBV12-4 to TRBJ2-7; D is ambiguous. Trimming cost V 3 bases and J 3 bases, with 6 bases left between them. CDR3 size: 12 residues. Here the CDR3 DNA reads TGTGCCAGCAGTTTCAGAAGCTACGAGCAGTACTTC. It encodes CASSFRSYEQYF.

This chain connects TRBV2 to TRBJ1-5; no clear D gene. V was shortened by 4 bases and J by 0 bases, with 10 bases between the two germline ends. This CDR3 comprises 15 residues. Germline V gives CDR1 SNHLY, CDR2 FYNNEI. The CDR3 loop is CASSAGQVSNQPQHF. The CDR3 nucleotides read TGTGCCAGCAGTGCTGGGCAGGTTAGCAATCAGCCCCAGCATTTT.

The genes are TRBV7-6 and TRBJ1-3; a weak D match, TRBD1 (5 bases). Germline values: CDR1 SGHVS, CDR2 FNYEAQ. The V end was cut by 1 base, the J end by 0 bases, with 10 bases between. This CDR3 spans 16 amino acids. DNA of the CDR3: TGTGCCAGCAGCTTAGATGGGGCCTACTCTGGAAACACCATATATTTT. Protein sequence: CASSLDGAYSGNTIYF.

The chain combines TRBV28 with TRBJ1-1, with TRBD1 matching 7 bases. CDR1 is MDHEN, CDR2 SYDVKM, per germline. Trimming cost V 5 bases and J 3 bases; bases outside gene matches: 3. This CDR3 has 13 amino acids. In DNA form, the CDR3 reads TGTGCCAGCAGTCCGACAGGGTACACTGAAGCTTTCTTT. Its translation is CASSPTGYTEAFF.